This TCR beta chain was documented in a study of blood T cell repertoires in COVID-19 (TCRdb year 2020). For the study in its entirety: The collaborator samples originated in the United States, Italy and Spain and spanned the acute and convalescent phases of COVID-19. The prospective study material was composed of cDNA or gDNA derived from T cells, B-cell-depleted T cells, or PBMCs. The samples were drawn from the first 160 participants of the ongoing ImmuneRACE study and from 950 to 1,500 subjects provided by 6 global collaborators. Deeply sampled blood TCRbeta repertoires from subjects exposed to, actively infected with, or recovered from COVID-19 were included in the dataset. The repertoires were released in a freely available public database intended as a resource for research on the immune response to SARS-CoV-2. A de-identified subject ID, COVID-19 status, age in years and sex were almost always included in the sample metadata. Where HLA class I and class II types were available, the types were taken from metadata supplied by the sample provider, not from assay-based typing.

The germline V gene supplies CDR1 MGHDK and CDR2 SYGVNS. The V and J ends are trimmed by 8 bases and 5 bases, leaving 10 bases between them. The CDR3 contains 11 residues, cysteine and phenylalanine counted. Solely the CDR3 DNA is kept, with 33 bases framed from the first base. What the work shows at the level of the full study, not this receptor alone: The quantity of clinical and demographic metadata differed by source and by participant and was supplied without curation.

On this clone: Its antigen is currently not known. No base-level quality is on record; no much larger clone is a single base apart.

Collaborating institutions collected whole blood in K2EDTA tubes following their own protocols. For TCRbeta analysis, collaborators shipped samples as frozen whole blood, isolated PBMCs, or DNA extracted from either of those sample types. The immunoSEQ Assay, a bias-controlled multiplex PCR, was used to amplify TCRbeta CDR3 regions from genomic DNA. For the original study's pipeline: The number of nucleated cells in each sample was estimated by amplification of reference gene primers within the assay. To quantify the absolute abundance of each unique TCRbeta CDR3 rearrangement, sequence reads were collapsed and filtered. For each sample, productive Simpson clonality was calculated as the square root of Simpson's diversity index across productive rearrangements. TCRdb's version of the immuneACCESS table is confined to in-frame rearrangements and falls short of the full clone set. An unresolved V gene accounts for under half of the shortfall where checked; the remainder is of unknown origin. For V, J and clone size, that table is used; D and trimming come from the DNA. In this sample the table shows 50,000 or so clones, about 89% of which occur a single time. The ten largest make up around a quarter of the sample.

The sequence links TRBV25-1 to TRBJ2-7; TRBD1 is a possible D gene, resting on 6 matching bases. This TCR was recovered from a human donor in a cohort sampled during active COVID-19. The sample taken for sequencing was peripheral blood. The CDR3 region reads CASGRGNEQYF. Here is the DNA: TGTGCCAGCGGCAGGGGCAACGAGCAGTACTTC.